This TCR beta chain was sequenced for a study of cytomegalovirus exposure and HLA in healthy donors. Unmatched junction bases numbered 4, after V lost 5 bases and J lost 4 bases. Germline CDR1 SGHNT, CDR2 YENEEA. The CDR3 has 15 residues. Primers: 60 Vbeta forward and 13 Jbeta reverse. In the original processing: Later, an analysis found tens of millions of unique TCR beta chains, and roughly 10 million of these were shared. Some clones are missing from TCRdb's copy, which holds only in-frame ones; the method was immunoSEQ multiplex PCR. V and J calls and clone size are as listed in that table; D and trimming were resolved from the DNA. The sample carries about 200,000 clones, around 85% recorded once.

The clonotype was recovered from a middle-aged man in good health and CMV-seronegative. The chain couples TRBV11-3 to TRBJ2-1; 11 nucleotides line up with TRBD2. Sequencing used PBMCs. Here the CDR3 reads CASSRGLAVYNEQFF. The CDR3 DNA reads as TGTGCCAGCAGCCGGGGACTAGCGGTATACAATGAGCAGTTCTTC.